The present T cell receptor (beta chain) was sequenced within a study of beta chain features in type 1 diabetes. Points from the study as a whole: Cells with high TCR expression could be over-represented by cDNA sequencing. There was a moderate but significant shortening of TCRB CDR3s in all four CD4+ subsets of Type 1 diabetes patients.

What was sequenced were expressed TCRB transcripts, since all of the isolated RNA had been reverse transcribed. TCRdb's table, derived via immunoSEQ multiplex PCR, lists solely in-frame clones and lacks some. The top ten hold around 2.5% of the sample, which has 120,000 or so clones, around 15% seen once. Comments on this clone: Its antigen remains unidentified.

The receptor was isolated from a man younger than 35 with type 1 diabetes. Sequenced sample: central memory CD4+ T cells from blood.

In nucleotides, the CDR3 is TGCGCCAGCAGTCCTGGGACACTCAATAGCAATCAGCCCCAGCATTTT. This encodes CASSPGTLNSNQPQHF. V usage is TRBV4-3 and J usage is TRBJ1-5, with a possible D match to TRBD1 (6 bases). Trimming took 6 bases from V and 0 from J, leaving 15 bases between them. This CDR3 contains 16 residues. Germline V gene sequence: CDR1 LGHNA, CDR2 YSLEER.